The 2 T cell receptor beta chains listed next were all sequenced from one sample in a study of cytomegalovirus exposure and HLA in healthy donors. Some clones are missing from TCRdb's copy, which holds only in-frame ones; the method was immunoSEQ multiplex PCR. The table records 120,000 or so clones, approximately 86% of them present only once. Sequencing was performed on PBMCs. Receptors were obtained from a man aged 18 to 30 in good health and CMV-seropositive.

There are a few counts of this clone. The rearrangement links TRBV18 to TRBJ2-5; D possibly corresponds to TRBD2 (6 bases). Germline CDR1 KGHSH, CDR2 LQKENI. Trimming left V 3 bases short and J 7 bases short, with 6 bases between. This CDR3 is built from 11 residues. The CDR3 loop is CASSPGGTQYF. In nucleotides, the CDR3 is TGTGCCAGCTCACCGGGAGGGACCCAGTACTTC.

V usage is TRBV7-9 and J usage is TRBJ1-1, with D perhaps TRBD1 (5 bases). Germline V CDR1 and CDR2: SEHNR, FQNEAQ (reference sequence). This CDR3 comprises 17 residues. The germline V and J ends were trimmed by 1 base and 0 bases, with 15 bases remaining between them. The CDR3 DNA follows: TGTGCCAGCAGCTTAGGGGGCAGTCAAACCATGAACACTGAAGCTTTCTTT. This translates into CASSLGGSQTMNTEAFF.